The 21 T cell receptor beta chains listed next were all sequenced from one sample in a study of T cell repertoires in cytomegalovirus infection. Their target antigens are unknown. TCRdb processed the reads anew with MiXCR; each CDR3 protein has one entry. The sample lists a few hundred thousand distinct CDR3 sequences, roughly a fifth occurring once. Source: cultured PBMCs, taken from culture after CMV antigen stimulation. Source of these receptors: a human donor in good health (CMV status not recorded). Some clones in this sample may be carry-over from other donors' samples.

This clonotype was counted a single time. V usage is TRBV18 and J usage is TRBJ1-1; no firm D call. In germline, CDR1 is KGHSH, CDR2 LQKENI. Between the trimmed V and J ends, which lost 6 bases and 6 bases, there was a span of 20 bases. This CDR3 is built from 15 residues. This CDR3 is CASSPQGFRGSEAFF. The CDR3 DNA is TGTGCCAGCTCCCCCCAAGGTTTCCGAGGCTCTGAAGCTTTCTTT. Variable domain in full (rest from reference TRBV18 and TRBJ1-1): NAGVMQNPRHLVRRRGQEARLRCSPMKGHSHVYWYRQLPEEGLKFMVYLQKENIIDESGMPKERFSAEFPKEGPSILRIQQVVRGDSAAYFCASSPQGFRGSEAFFGQGTRLTVV.

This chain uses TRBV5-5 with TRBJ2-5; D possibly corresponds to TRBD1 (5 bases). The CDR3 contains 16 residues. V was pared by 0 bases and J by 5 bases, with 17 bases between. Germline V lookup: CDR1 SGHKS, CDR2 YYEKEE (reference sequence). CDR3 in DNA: TGTGCCAGCAGCTTGGGGGGCAGTCCCTTACTGGAGACCCAGTACTTC. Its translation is CASSLGGSPLLETQYF.

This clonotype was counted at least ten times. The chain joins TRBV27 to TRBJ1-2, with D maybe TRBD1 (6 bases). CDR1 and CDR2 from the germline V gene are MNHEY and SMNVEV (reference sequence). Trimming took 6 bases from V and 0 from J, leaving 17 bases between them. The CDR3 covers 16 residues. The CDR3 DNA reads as TGTGCCAGCAGCCCGGAGGGGGGGAGAGCTAACTATGGCTACACCTTC. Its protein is CASSPEGGRANYGYTF.

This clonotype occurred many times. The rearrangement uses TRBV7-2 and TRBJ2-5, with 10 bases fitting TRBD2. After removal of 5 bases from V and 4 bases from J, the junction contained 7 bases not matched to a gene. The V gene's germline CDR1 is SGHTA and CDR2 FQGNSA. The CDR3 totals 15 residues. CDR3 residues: CASSAGLAIRETQYF. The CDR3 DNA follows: TGTGCCAGCAGCGCGGGACTAGCGATTCGAGAGACCCAGTACTTC.

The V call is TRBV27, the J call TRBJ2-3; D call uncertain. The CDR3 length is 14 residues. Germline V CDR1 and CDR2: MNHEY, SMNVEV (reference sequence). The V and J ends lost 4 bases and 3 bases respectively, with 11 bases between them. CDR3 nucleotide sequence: TGTGCCAGCAGTTCCGGGTTTAATACAGATACGCAGTATTTT. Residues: CASSSGFNTDTQYF.

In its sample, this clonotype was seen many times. CDR3 in DNA: TGTGCCAGCAGCTTAGAGTCGGGGTTAACTGAAGCTTTCTTT. Its protein product is CASSLESGLTEAFF. The chain links TRBV7-2 to TRBJ1-1, with D unresolved. Trimming cost V 1 base and J 5 bases, with 11 bases left between them. Germline V CDR1 and CDR2: SGHTA, FQGNSA. This CDR3 region has 14 residues.

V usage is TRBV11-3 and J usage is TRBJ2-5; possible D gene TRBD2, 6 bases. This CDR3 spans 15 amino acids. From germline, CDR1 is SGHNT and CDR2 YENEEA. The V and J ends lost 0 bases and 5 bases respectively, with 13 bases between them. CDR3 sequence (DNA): TGTGCCAGCAGCTTAGAAGGAGGGATCGTGGAGACCCAGTACTTC. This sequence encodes CASSLEGGIVETQYF.

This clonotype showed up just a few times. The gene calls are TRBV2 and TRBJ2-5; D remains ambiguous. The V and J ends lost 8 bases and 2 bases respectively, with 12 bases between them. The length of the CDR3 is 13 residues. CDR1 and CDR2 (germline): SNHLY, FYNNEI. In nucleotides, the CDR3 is TGTGCCAGCGGCGGCAGAGATCAAGAGACCCAGTACTTC. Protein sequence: CASGGRDQETQYF.

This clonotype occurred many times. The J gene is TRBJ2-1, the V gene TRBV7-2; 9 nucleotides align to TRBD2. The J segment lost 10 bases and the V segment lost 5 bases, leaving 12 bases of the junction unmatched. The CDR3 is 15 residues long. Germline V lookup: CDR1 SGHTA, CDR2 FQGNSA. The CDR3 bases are TGTGCCAGCAGCCGACTAGCGGCAGGGGGGGGGGAGCAGTTCTTC. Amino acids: CASSRLAAGGGEQFF.

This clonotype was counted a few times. Here the CDR3 reads CASSLGGSGTYNEQFF. The CDR3, as DNA: TGTGCCAGCAGCTTAGGAGGGAGCGGAACCTACAATGAGCAGTTCTTC. The genes are TRBV7-2 and TRBJ2-1, with TRBD2 as a possible D gene (5 bases). V lost 1 base and J lost 2, with 12 bases in between. This CDR3 has 16 amino acids. Germline V CDR1 and CDR2: SGHTA, FQGNSA. Full variable domain (rest looked up from reference TRBV7-2 and TRBJ2-1): GAGVSQSPSNKVTEKGKDVELRCDPISGHTALYWYRQSLGQGLEFLIYFQGNSAPDKSGLPSDRFSAERTGGSVSTLTIQRTQQEDSAVYLCASSLGGSGTYNEQFFGPGTRLTVL.

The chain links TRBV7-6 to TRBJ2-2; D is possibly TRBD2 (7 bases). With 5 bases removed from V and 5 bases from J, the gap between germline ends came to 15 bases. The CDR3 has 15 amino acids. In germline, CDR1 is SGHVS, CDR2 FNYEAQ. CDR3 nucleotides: TGTGCCAGCAGCCTCGCGGGGGCTGGAACCGGGGAGCTGTTTTTT. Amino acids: CASSLAGAGTGELFF. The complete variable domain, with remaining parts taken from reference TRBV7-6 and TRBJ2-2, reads GAGVSQSPRYKVTKRGQDVALRCDPISGHVSLYWYRQALGQGPEFLTYFNYEAQQDKSGLPNDRFSAERPEGSISTLTIQRTEQRDSAMYRCASSLAGAGTGELFFGEGSRLTVL.

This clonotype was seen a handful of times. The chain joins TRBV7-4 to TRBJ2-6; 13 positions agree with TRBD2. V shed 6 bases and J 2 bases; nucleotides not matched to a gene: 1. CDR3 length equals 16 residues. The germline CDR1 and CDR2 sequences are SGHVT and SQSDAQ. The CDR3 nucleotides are TGTGCCAGCAGAGGGACTAGCGGGGCTGGGGCCAACGTCCTGACTTTC. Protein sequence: CASRGTSGAGANVLTF.

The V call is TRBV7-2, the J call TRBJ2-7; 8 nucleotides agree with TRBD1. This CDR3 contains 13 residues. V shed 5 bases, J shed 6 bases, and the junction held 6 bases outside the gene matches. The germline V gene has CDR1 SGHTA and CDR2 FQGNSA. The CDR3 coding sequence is TGTGCCAGCAGCCTAACAGGGGGAGGCGAGCAGTACGTC. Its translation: CASSLTGGGEQYV.

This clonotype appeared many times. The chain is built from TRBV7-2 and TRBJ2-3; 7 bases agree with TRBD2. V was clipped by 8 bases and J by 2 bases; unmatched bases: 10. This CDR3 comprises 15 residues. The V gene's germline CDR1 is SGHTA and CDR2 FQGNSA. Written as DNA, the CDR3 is TGTGCCAGCTCCGCCGCAGCGGGGCTCACAGATACGCAGTATTTT. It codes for CASSAAAGLTDTQYF.

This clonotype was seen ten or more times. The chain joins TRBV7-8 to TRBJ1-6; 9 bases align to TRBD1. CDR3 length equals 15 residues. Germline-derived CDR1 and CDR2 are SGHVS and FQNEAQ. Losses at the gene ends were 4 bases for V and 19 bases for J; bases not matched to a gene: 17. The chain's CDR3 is CASSSAGTGRSLPHF. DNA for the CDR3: TGTGCCAGCAGCTCCGCCGGGACAGGGAGAAGCCTACCTCACTTT.

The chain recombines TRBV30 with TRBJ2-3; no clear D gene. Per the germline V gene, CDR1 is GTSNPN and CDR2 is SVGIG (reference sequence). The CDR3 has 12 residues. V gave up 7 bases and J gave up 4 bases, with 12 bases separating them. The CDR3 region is CASIQSADTQYF. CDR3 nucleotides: TGTGCCTCCATCCAATCGGCAGATACGCAGTATTTT.

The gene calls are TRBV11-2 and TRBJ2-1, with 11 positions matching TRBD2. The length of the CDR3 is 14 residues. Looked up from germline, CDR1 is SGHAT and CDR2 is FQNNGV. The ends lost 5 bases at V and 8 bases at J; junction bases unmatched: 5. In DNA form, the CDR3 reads TGTGCCAGCAGCATAAGACTAGCGGGGTATGAGCAGTTCTTC. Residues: CASSIRLAGYEQFF.

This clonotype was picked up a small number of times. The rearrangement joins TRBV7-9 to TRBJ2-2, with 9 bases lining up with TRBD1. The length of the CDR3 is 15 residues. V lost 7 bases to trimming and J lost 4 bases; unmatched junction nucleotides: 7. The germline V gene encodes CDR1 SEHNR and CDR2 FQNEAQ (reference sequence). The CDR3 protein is CASTRGTGTTGELFF. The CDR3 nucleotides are TGTGCCAGCACCAGGGGGACAGGGACCACCGGGGAGCTGTTTTTT.

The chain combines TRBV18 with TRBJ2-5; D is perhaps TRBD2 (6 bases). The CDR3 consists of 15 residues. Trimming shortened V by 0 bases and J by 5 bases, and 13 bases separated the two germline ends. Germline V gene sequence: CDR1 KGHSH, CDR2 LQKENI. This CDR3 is CASSPPSIAGETQYF. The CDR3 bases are TGTGCCAGCTCACCACCGAGCATCGCGGGGGAGACCCAGTACTTC.

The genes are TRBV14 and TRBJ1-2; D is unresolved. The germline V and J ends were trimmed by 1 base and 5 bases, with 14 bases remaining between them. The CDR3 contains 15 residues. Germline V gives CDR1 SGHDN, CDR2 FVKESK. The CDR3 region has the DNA TGTGCCAGCAGCCAAGCGTTCGGCGGCCCTTATGGCTACACCTTC. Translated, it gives CASSQAFGGPYGYTF.

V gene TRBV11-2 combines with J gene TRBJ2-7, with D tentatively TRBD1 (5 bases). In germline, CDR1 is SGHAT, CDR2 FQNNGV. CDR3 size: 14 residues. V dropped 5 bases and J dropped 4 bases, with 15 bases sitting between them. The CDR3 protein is CASSPMSGMYEQYF. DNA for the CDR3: TGTGCCAGCAGCCCGATGTCAGGGATGTACGAGCAGTACTTC.